These T cell receptor beta chains were read from a single sample in a study of response to subunit inactivated influenza vaccine. TCRdb independently ran MiXCR on the RT-PCR reads; one entry per CDR3 protein. The sample lists 800,000 to 1,000,000 distinct CDR3 sequences; 20% to 25% were seen once. Sequencing was performed on PBMCs from blood, taken roughly 5 days after vaccination. Receptors were obtained from a man over 45 who received an inactivated influenza vaccine. Each CDR3 is given with its conserved first and last residue. The D gene is left open where the match is weak. Size is omitted from some rows. Given values are once, few, many or a class for expanded clones.

D gene: NA
V gene: TRBV2
clone size: NA
J gene: TRBJ1-3
CDR3 DNA: TGTGCCAGCAGTGAAGCGCCCGGGAACACCATATATTTT
CDR3 protein: CASSEAPGNTIYF

D gene: TRBD2
V gene: TRBV6-2/TRBV6-3
clone size: NA
J gene: TRBJ2-1
CDR3 DNA: TGTGCCAGCAGTGACCGGCGACTAGCGGGGAACAATGAGCAGTTCTTC
CDR3 protein: CASSDRRLAGNNEQFF

D gene: NA
V gene: TRBV6-2/TRBV6-3
clone size: NA
J gene: TRBJ2-1
CDR3 DNA: TGTGCCAGCAGTCGCATTGGGGGCCTCCCTGGCAATGAGCAGTTCTTC
CDR3 protein: CASSRIGGLPGNEQFF

D gene: NA
V gene: TRBV5-1
clone size: few
J gene: TRBJ2-7
CDR3 DNA: TGCGCCAGCAGCTTGGCACTGCGCGCCCGCGAGCAGTACTTC
CDR3 protein: CASSLALRAREQYF

D gene: NA
V gene: TRBV5-1
clone size: NA
J gene: TRBJ2-5
CDR3 DNA: TGCGCCAGCAGCGCACAGGTTACGGGGACAGAGACCCAGTACTTC
CDR3 protein: CASSAQVTGTETQYF

D gene: NA
V gene: TRBV7-2
clone size: NA
J gene: TRBJ2-7
CDR3 DNA: TGTGCCAGCAGCTTAGACGGGGCAGGGCGGTTCTACGAGCAGTACTTC
CDR3 protein: CASSLDGAGRFYEQYF

D gene: TRBD2
V gene: TRBV18
clone size: NA
J gene: TRBJ2-3
CDR3 DNA: TGTGCCAGCTCACCTAGCGGGAGGACCATATCGCAGTATTTT
CDR3 protein: CASSPSGRTISQYF

D gene: NA
V gene: TRBV10-3
clone size: many
J gene: TRBJ2-5
CDR3 DNA: TGTGCCATCAGTGAAGTTGGGGAGACCCAGTACTTC
CDR3 protein: CAISEVGETQYF

D gene: NA
V gene: TRBV13
clone size: few
J gene: TRBJ2-7
CDR3 DNA: TGTGCCAGCAGCCGACGGGACGGGGGAAACGAGCAGTACTTC
CDR3 protein: CASSRRDGGNEQYF

D gene: NA
V gene: TRBV5-1
clone size: many
J gene: TRBJ2-5
CDR3 DNA: TGTGCCAGCAGTTTAGAGGGTCGGGAGACCCAGTACTTC
CDR3 protein: CASSLEGRETQYF

D gene: TRBD2
V gene: TRBV6-2/TRBV6-3
clone size: few
J gene: TRBJ2-7
CDR3 DNA: TGTGCCAGCAGTTACTCGAGATGGGACTACTCCTACGAGCAGTACTTC
CDR3 protein: CASSYSRWDYSYEQYF

D gene: NA
V gene: TRBV20-1
clone size: few
J gene: TRBJ2-5
CDR3 DNA: TGCAGTGCTTTGGCTGGGATCCGGGAGACCCAGTACTTC
CDR3 protein: CSALAGIRETQYF

D gene: NA
V gene: TRBV27
clone size: many
J gene: TRBJ1-5
CDR3 DNA: TGTGCCACCTCCCGGACCGGGGGCAATCAGCCCCAGCATTTT
CDR3 protein: CATSRTGGNQPQHF

D gene: NA
V gene: TRBV12-3/TRBV12-4
clone size: few
J gene: TRBJ2-3
CDR3 DNA: TGTGCCAGCTCCCCAAGGGGTAGCGACACAGATACGCAGTATTTT
CDR3 protein: CASSPRGSDTDTQYF

D gene: NA
V gene: TRBV20-1
clone size: many
J gene: TRBJ2-7
CDR3 DNA: TGCAGTGCGGGGACGGACGGCTCCTACGAGCAGTACTTC
CDR3 protein: CSAGTDGSYEQYF

D gene: TRBD1
V gene: TRBV29-1
clone size: few
J gene: TRBJ1-6
CDR3 DNA: TGCAGCGCAAGGGACAGGGGAAATTCACCCCTCCACTTT
CDR3 protein: CSARDRGNSPLHF

D gene: NA
V gene: TRBV10-3
clone size: NA
J gene: TRBJ1-5
CDR3 DNA: TGTGCCATCAGTGAGGGGGGGAATGGCAATCAGCCCCAGCATTTT
CDR3 protein: CAISEGGNGNQPQHF

D gene: NA
V gene: TRBV20-1
clone size: many
J gene: TRBJ2-1
CDR3 DNA: TGCAGTGCTAGAGATTTAGACAAGGCCTACAATGAGCAGTTCTTC
CDR3 protein: CSARDLDKAYNEQFF

D gene: TRBD1
V gene: TRBV7-2
clone size: many
J gene: TRBJ2-1
CDR3 DNA: TGTGCCAGCAGCCCAGCCGGGACAGGGGCCTACAATGAGCAGTTCTTC
CDR3 protein: CASSPAGTGAYNEQFF

D gene: NA
V gene: TRBV10-3
clone size: NA
J gene: TRBJ2-7
CDR3 DNA: TGTGCCTCCCGAGCATCCCGGGACTCCTATTCTTTC
CDR3 protein: CASRASRDSYSF

D gene: NA
V gene: TRBV15
clone size: NA
J gene: TRBJ1-2
CDR3 DNA: TGTGCCACCAGCAGACAAGCCGGGACCGTCGATAGCTACACCTTC
CDR3 protein: CATSRQAGTVDSYTF

D gene: NA
V gene: TRBV25-1
clone size: NA
J gene: TRBJ1-2
CDR3 DNA: TGTGCCAGCAGCCTCTTGGAGGAAAGGGGAGGCTACACCTTC
CDR3 protein: CASSLLEERGGYTF

D gene: TRBD2
V gene: TRBV28
clone size: few
J gene: TRBJ2-1
CDR3 DNA: TGTGCCAGCAGAGCAGGACTAGCATTCTACAATGAGCAGTTCTTC
CDR3 protein: CASRAGLAFYNEQFF

D gene: TRBD1
V gene: TRBV6-1
clone size: few
J gene: TRBJ2-3
CDR3 DNA: TGTGCCAGCAGTAGATACCGGGACAGGAGAGATACGCAGTATTTT
CDR3 protein: CASSRYRDRRDTQYF

D gene: NA
V gene: TRBV29-1
clone size: few
J gene: TRBJ2-3
CDR3 DNA: TGCAGCGTTGCGCTTACAGATACGCAGTATTTT
CDR3 protein: CSVALTDTQYF

D gene: TRBD2
V gene: TRBV19
clone size: few
J gene: TRBJ2-5
CDR3 DNA: TGTGCCAGTAGCGGGGCGGGAGTGGAGACCCAGTACTTC
CDR3 protein: CASSGAGVETQYF

D gene: TRBD1
V gene: TRBV3-1
clone size: NA
J gene: TRBJ2-1
CDR3 DNA: TGTGCCAGCAGCCCCTTACCGGACAGGGGGCGGTACGATGAGCAGTTCTTC
CDR3 protein: CASSPLPDRGRYDEQFF

D gene: NA
V gene: TRBV12-3/TRBV12-4
clone size: few
J gene: TRBJ2-5
CDR3 DNA: TGTGCCAGCAGTGACCGACGCGGGCTAGAGACCCAGTACTTC
CDR3 protein: CASSDRRGLETQYF

D gene: NA
V gene: TRBV9
clone size: NA
J gene: TRBJ2-1
CDR3 DNA: TGTGCCAGCAGCGTAGGACAGCAAAACTACAATGAGCAGTTCTTC
CDR3 protein: CASSVGQQNYNEQFF